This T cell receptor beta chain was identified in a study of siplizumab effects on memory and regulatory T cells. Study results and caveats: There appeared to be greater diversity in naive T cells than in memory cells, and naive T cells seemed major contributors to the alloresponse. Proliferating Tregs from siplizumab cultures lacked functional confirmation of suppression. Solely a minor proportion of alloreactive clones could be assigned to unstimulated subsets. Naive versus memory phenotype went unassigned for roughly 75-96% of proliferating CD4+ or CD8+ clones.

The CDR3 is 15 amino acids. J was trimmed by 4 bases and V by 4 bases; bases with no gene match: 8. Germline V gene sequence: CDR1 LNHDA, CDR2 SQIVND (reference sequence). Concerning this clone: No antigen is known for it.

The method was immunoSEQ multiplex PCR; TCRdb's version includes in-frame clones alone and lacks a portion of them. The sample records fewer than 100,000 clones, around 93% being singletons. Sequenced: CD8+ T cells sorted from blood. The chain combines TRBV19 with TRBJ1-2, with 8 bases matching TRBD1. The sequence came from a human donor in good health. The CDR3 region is CASSTAGGSGYGYTF. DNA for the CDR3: TGTGCCAGTAGTACGGCAGGGGGCAGCGGCTATGGCTACACCTTC. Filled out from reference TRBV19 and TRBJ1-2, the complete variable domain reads DGGITQSPKYLFRKEGQNVTLSCEQNLNHDAMYWYRQDPGQGLRLIYYSQIVNDFQKGDIAEGYSVSREKKESFPLTVTSAQKNPTAFYLCASSTAGGSGYGYTFGSGTRLTVV.